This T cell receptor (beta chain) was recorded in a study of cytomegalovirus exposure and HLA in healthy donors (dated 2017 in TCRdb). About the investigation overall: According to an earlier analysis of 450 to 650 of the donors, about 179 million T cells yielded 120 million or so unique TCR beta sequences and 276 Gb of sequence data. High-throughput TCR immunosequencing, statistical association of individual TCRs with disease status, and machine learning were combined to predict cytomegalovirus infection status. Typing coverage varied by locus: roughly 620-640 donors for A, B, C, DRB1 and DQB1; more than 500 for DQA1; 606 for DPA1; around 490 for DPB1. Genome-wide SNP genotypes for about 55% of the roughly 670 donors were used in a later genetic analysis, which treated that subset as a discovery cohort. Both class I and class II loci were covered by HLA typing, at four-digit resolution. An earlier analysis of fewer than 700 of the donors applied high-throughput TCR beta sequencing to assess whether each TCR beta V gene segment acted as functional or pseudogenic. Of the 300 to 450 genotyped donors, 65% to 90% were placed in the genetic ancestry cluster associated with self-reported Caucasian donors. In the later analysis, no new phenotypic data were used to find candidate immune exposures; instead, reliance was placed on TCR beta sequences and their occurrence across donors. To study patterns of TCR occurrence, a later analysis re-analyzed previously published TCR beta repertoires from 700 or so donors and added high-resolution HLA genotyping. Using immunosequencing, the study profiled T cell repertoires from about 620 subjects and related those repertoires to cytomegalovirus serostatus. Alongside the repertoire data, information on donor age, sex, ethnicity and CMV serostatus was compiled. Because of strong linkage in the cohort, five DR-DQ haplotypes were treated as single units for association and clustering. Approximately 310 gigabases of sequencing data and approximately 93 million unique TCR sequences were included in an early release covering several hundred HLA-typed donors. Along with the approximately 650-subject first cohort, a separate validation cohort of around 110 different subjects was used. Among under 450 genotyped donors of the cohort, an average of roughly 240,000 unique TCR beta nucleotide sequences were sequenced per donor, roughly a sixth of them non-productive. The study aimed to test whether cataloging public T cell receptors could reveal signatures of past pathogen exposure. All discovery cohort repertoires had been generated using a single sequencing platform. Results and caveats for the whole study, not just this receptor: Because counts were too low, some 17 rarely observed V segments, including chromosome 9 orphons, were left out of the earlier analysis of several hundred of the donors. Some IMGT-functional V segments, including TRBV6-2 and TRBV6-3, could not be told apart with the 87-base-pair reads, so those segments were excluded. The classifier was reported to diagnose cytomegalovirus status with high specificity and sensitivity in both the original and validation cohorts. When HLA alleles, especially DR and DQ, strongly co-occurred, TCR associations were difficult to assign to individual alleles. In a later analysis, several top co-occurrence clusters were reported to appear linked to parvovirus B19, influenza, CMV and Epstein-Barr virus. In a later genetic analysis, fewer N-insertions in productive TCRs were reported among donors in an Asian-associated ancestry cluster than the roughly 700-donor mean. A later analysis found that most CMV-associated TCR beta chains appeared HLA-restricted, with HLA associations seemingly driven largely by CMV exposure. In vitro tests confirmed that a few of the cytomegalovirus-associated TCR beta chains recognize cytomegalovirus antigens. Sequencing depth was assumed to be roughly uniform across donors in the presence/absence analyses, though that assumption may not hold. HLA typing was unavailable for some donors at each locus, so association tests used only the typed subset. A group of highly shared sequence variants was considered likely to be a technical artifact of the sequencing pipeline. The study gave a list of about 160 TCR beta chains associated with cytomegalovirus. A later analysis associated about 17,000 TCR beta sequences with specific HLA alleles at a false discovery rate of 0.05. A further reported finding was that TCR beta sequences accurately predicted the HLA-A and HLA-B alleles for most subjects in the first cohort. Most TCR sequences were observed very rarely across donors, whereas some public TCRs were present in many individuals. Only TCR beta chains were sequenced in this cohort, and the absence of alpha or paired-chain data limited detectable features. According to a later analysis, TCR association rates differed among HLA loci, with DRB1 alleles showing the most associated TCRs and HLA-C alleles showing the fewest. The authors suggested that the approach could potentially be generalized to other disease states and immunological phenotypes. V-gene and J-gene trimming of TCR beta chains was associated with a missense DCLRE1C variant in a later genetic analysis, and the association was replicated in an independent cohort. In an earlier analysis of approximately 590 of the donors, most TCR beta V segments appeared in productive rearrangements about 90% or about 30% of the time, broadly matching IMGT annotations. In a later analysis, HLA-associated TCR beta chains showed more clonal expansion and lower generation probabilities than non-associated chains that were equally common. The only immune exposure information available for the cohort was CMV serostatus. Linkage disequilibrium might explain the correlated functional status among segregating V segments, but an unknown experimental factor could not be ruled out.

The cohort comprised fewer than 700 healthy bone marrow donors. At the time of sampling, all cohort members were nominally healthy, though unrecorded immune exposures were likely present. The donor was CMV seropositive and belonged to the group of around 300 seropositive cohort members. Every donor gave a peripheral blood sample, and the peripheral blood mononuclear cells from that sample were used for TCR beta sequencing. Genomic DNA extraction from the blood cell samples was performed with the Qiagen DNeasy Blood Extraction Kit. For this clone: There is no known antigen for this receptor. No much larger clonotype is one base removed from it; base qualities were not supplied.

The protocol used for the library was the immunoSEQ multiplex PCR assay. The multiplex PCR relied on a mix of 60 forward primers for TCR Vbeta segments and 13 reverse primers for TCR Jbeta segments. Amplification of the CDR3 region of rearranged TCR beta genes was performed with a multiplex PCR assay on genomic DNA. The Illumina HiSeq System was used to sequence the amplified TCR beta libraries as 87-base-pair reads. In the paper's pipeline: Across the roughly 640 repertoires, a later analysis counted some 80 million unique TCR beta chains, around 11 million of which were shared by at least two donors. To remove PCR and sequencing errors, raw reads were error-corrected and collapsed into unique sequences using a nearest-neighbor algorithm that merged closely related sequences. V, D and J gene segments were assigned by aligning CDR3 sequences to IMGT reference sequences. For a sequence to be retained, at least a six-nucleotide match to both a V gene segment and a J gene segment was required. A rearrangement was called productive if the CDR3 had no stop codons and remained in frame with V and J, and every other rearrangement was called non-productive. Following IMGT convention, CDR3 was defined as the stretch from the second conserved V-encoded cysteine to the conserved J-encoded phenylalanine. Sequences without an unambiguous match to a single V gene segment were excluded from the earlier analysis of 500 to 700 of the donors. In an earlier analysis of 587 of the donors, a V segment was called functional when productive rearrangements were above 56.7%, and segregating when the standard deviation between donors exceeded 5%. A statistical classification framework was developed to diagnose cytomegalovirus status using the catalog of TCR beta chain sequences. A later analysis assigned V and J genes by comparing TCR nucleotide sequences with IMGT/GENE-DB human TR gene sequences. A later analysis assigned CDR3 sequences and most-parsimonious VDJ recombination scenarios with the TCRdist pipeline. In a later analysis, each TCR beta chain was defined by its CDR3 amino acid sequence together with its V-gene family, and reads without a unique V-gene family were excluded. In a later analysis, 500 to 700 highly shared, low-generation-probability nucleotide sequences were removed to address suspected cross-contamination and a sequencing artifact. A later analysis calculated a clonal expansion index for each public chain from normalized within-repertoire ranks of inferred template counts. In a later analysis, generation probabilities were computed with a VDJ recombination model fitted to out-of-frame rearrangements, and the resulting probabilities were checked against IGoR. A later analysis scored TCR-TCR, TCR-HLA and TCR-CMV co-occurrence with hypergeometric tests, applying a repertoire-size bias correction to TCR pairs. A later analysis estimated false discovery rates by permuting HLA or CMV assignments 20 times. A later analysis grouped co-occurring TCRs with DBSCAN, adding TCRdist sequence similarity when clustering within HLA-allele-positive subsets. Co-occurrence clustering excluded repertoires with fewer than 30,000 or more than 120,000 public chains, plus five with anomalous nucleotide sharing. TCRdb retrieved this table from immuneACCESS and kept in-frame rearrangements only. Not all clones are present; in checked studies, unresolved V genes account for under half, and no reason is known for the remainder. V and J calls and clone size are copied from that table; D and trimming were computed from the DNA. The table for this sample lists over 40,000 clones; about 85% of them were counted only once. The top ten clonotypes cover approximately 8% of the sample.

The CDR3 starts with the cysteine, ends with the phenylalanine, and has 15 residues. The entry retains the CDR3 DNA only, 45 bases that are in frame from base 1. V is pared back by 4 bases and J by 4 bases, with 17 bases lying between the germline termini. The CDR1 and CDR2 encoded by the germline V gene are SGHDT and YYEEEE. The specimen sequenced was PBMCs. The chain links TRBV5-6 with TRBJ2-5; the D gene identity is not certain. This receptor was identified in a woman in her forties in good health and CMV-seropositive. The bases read TGTGCCAGCAGCCCGCTTGACGAGGTAGGAGAGACCCAGTACTTC. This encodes CASSPLDEVGETQYF.